The rows below give T cell receptor beta chains drawn from one sample of a study of blood T cell repertoires in COVID-19. The repertoire was sequenced with immunoSEQ multiplex PCR; TCRdb's copy has only in-frame clones and lacks some. The sample lists approximately 200,000 clones, 81% seen once, with 9.2% in the top ten. The sequenced sample was PBMCs or T cells enriched from blood (not recorded which). All receptors come from a man aged 35 to 55 who had recovered from COVID-19. Each CDR3 is given with its conserved first and last residue. The order of the fields is V gene, J gene, D gene, clone size, CDR3 DNA, CDR3 protein. D genes are given only for firm matches. A clone size is listed for some rows: how often the clone was seen (once, few, many), or a class if it is expanded.

v_gene: TRBV10-3
j_gene: TRBJ2-2
d_gene: TRBD2
abundance: .
CDR3nt: TGTGCCATCAGAGCTAGCGGGGGATCGGGCGGGGAGCTGTTTTTT
CDR3aa: CAIRASGGSGGELFF

v_gene: TRBV5-1
j_gene: TRBJ2-3
d_gene: TRBD2
abundance: .
CDR3nt: TGCGCCAGCGGGAGGACTAGTACAGATACGCAGTATTTT
CDR3aa: CASGRTSTDTQYF

v_gene: TRBV10-1
j_gene: TRBJ2-1
d_gene: TRBD1
abundance: .
CDR3nt: TGCGCCAGCAGTGGGGACAGGGGCAATGAGCAGTTCTTC
CDR3aa: CASSGDRGNEQFF

v_gene: TRBV7-2
j_gene: TRBJ1-4
d_gene: TRBD1
abundance: .
CDR3nt: TGTGCCAGCAGCTTGTTGGGACAGGGGGCGCAGGGTGAAAAACTGTTTTTT
CDR3aa: CASSLLGQGAQGEKLFF

v_gene: TRBV12-3/TRBV12-4
j_gene: TRBJ1-1
d_gene: .
abundance: .
CDR3nt: TGTGCCAGCAGTTACGGGTCTGAAGCTTTCTTT
CDR3aa: CASSYGSEAFF

v_gene: TRBV19
j_gene: TRBJ1-6
d_gene: .
abundance: .
CDR3nt: TGTGCCAGTAGGCCTACGGGGAGTTGGGCGGGCTCACCCCTCCACTTT
CDR3aa: CASRPTGSWAGSPLHF

v_gene: TRBV27
j_gene: TRBJ1-5
d_gene: .
abundance: .
CDR3nt: TGTGCCAGCAGTTTATTGGGGGGTCAGCCCCAGCATTTT
CDR3aa: CASSLLGGQPQHF

v_gene: TRBV7-9
j_gene: TRBJ1-2
d_gene: .
abundance: .
CDR3nt: TGTGCCAGCAGCCGGAGTAGCGGTGGCTACACCTTC
CDR3aa: CASSRSSGGYTF

v_gene: TRBV5-1
j_gene: TRBJ2-3
d_gene: .
abundance: .
CDR3nt: TGCGCCAGCAGCGTCGGGGGCACAGATACGCAGTATTTT
CDR3aa: CASSVGGTDTQYF

v_gene: TRBV30
j_gene: TRBJ1-5
d_gene: TRBD1
abundance: once
CDR3nt: TGTGCCTGGGGACAGGGGGCCCATCAGCCCCAGCATTTT
CDR3aa: CAWGQGAHQPQHF

v_gene: TRBV5-1
j_gene: TRBJ2-3
d_gene: TRBD2
abundance: .
CDR3nt: TGCGCCAGCAGCTTGGGTAGCGGGGACACAGATACGCAGTATTTT
CDR3aa: CASSLGSGDTDTQYF

v_gene: TRBV5-1
j_gene: TRBJ2-2
d_gene: .
abundance: .
CDR3nt: TGCGCCAGCAGCATTCCGGGACCCAGGGGCACCGGGGAGCTGTTTTTT
CDR3aa: CASSIPGPRGTGELFF

v_gene: TRBV18
j_gene: TRBJ1-1
d_gene: .
abundance: .
CDR3nt: TGTGCCAGCTCACCACCGGGGCCGGGGGAAGAAGCTTTCTTT
CDR3aa: CASSPPGPGEEAFF

v_gene: TRBV6-1
j_gene: TRBJ2-7
d_gene: .
abundance: .
CDR3nt: TGTGCCAGCAGTGAAGCGATTGACACCCGAGCCTACGAGCAGTACTTC
CDR3aa: CASSEAIDTRAYEQYF

v_gene: TRBV5-1
j_gene: TRBJ1-5
d_gene: TRBD1
abundance: few
CDR3nt: TGCGCCAGTAGGGGGACAGCCGATCAGCCCCAGCATTTT
CDR3aa: CASRGTADQPQHF

v_gene: TRBV4-1
j_gene: TRBJ2-5
d_gene: .
abundance: .
CDR3nt: TGCGCCAGCAGCCAAGATGCGCTAGAAGGAAACCAAGAGACCCAGTACTTC
CDR3aa: CASSQDALEGNQETQYF

v_gene: TRBV7-9
j_gene: TRBJ1-1
d_gene: .
abundance: .
CDR3nt: TGTGCCAGCAGCTCGTATAACCAGGCCACTGAAGCTTTCTTT
CDR3aa: CASSSYNQATEAFF

v_gene: TRBV20-1
j_gene: TRBJ1-4
d_gene: TRBD1
abundance: .
CDR3nt: TGCAGTGCTAGTAAAGCACAGGGGGCGCGCACTAATGAAAAACTGTTTTTT
CDR3aa: CSASKAQGARTNEKLFF

v_gene: TRBV10-3
j_gene: TRBJ2-7
d_gene: .
abundance: .
CDR3nt: TGTGCCATCAGTGGGGTACTAGCCCCCTACGAGCAGTACTTC
CDR3aa: CAISGVLAPYEQYF

v_gene: TRBV10-2
j_gene: TRBJ2-3
d_gene: .
abundance: .
CDR3nt: TGCGCCAGCAGTTCGAGGGGGACAGATACGCAGTATTTT
CDR3aa: CASSSRGTDTQYF

v_gene: TRBV27
j_gene: TRBJ1-2
d_gene: TRBD1
abundance: .
CDR3nt: TGTGCCAGCAGATCCGGGACAGGGAGCGGCTACACCTTC
CDR3aa: CASRSGTGSGYTF

v_gene: TRBV27
j_gene: TRBJ2-7
d_gene: TRBD2
abundance: .
CDR3nt: TGTGCCAGCAAAACCATAGCGGGAGGACTCAAGGAGCAGTACTTC
CDR3aa: CASKTIAGGLKEQYF

v_gene: TRBV5-1
j_gene: TRBJ1-2
d_gene: .
abundance: .
CDR3nt: TGCGCCAGCAGCTTGGTCGGGGACTATGGCTACACCTTC
CDR3aa: CASSLVGDYGYTF

v_gene: TRBV4-1
j_gene: TRBJ1-1
d_gene: TRBD1
abundance: .
CDR3nt: TGCGCCAGCAGCCGATCGGGACAGGGGAACACTGAAGCTTTCTTT
CDR3aa: CASSRSGQGNTEAFF

v_gene: TRBV30
j_gene: TRBJ2-1
d_gene: .
abundance: .
CDR3nt: TGTGCCCAGAAAACCAATGAGCAGTTCTTC
CDR3aa: CAQKTNEQFF

v_gene: TRBV11-2
j_gene: TRBJ2-3
d_gene: .
abundance: .
CDR3nt: TGTGCCAGCAGCTTACTAGACTCAGATACGCAGTATTTT
CDR3aa: CASSLLDSDTQYF

v_gene: TRBV11-2
j_gene: TRBJ2-1
d_gene: TRBD1
abundance: .
CDR3nt: TGTGCCAGCAGCTCCAGGACAGGTAGTGGCAATGAGCAGTTCTTC
CDR3aa: CASSSRTGSGNEQFF

v_gene: TRBV19
j_gene: TRBJ1-3
d_gene: .
abundance: .
CDR3nt: TGTGCCAGTACCCCAAAGGGGACATACTCTGGAAACACCATATATTTT
CDR3aa: CASTPKGTYSGNTIYF

v_gene: TRBV5-1
j_gene: TRBJ2-1
d_gene: .
abundance: .
CDR3nt: TGCGCCAGCAGCTTTCGCGGGAACTACAATGAGCAGTTCTTC
CDR3aa: CASSFRGNYNEQFF

v_gene: TRBV19
j_gene: TRBJ1-2
d_gene: .
abundance: .
CDR3nt: TGTGCCAGTAGTATTTCTGGGGGCGGTAGCTATGGCTACACCTTC
CDR3aa: CASSISGGGSYGYTF

v_gene: TRBV12-3/TRBV12-4
j_gene: TRBJ1-3
d_gene: .
abundance: .
CDR3nt: TGTGCCAGCACCAGGGGCTCTGGAAACACCATATATTTT
CDR3aa: CASTRGSGNTIYF

v_gene: TRBV9
j_gene: TRBJ2-1
d_gene: .
abundance: .
CDR3nt: TGTGCCAGCAGCCCCCCCCAGGTCGTGGCCAATGAGCAGTTCTTC
CDR3aa: CASSPPQVVANEQFF

v_gene: TRBV6-1
j_gene: TRBJ1-2
d_gene: TRBD1
abundance: .
CDR3nt: TGTGCCAGCAGTGAAGCTCCCAACGGTTTGGACAGGGGAAACTATGGCTACACCTTC
CDR3aa: CASSEAPNGLDRGNYGYTF

v_gene: TRBV6-1
j_gene: TRBJ1-5
d_gene: .
abundance: .
CDR3nt: TGTGCCAGCAGTGAGATCGTCTCGCGTCAGCCCCAGCATTTT
CDR3aa: CASSEIVSRQPQHF

v_gene: TRBV3-1/TRBV3-2
j_gene: TRBJ2-1
d_gene: TRBD2
abundance: .
CDR3nt: TGTGCCAGCAGCCTTGGTGCCGGGACTAGGTACAATGAGCAGTTCTTC
CDR3aa: CASSLGAGTRYNEQFF

v_gene: TRBV28
j_gene: TRBJ1-1
d_gene: TRBD1
abundance: .
CDR3nt: TGTGCCAGCAGTTTATACGGGACAGGGAGAACTGAAGCTTTCTTT
CDR3aa: CASSLYGTGRTEAFF

v_gene: TRBV25-1
j_gene: TRBJ1-5
d_gene: TRBD1
abundance: few
CDR3nt: TGTGCCAGCAGTGATGGACAGGGTGGTCAGCCCCAGCATTTT
CDR3aa: CASSDGQGGQPQHF

v_gene: TRBV5-6
j_gene: TRBJ2-5
d_gene: TRBD1
abundance: .
CDR3nt: TGTGCCAGCAGCTTCGGTCTGGGACAGGGATTAGGAGAGACCCAGTACTTC
CDR3aa: CASSFGLGQGLGETQYF